This T cell receptor beta chain was profiled in a study of tumor-infiltrating lymphocytes in localized non-small cell lung cancer. The wider study: Patients included smokers and never-smokers with various histologies, some sampled after neoadjuvant chemotherapy. Broader study findings: Compared with uninvolved lung, tumors showed higher T cell infiltration by TCRbeta sequencing. TCR sequencing covered a subset of patients with enough tissue.

The CDR3 length is 13 residues. The V gene's germline CDR1 is LNHDA and CDR2 SQIVND (reference sequence). V dropped 2 bases and J dropped 4 bases, with 8 bases sitting between them. Data came from immunoSEQ multiplex PCR; TCRdb stores just in-frame clones and leaves some out. In the table there are approximately 6,900 clones, about three quarters of which are singletons. This clone was seen only a few times. Its antigen is undetermined. The sequenced material came from lung tumor tissue. The sequence derives from a human donor with non-small cell lung cancer. The V and J genes are TRBV19 and TRBJ1-2; a possible D gene is TRBD1 (5 bases). The CDR3 sequence is CASSITDSYGYTF. The CDR3 region has the DNA TGTGCCAGTAGTATAACAGACAGCTATGGCTACACCTTC.